These 2 T cell receptor beta chains came from one sample sequenced in a study of early T cells in non-severe SARS-CoV-2 infection. MiXCR, applied by TCRdb to the 5' RACE reads, yields one record per CDR3 protein. The sample shows about 69,000 distinct CDR3 sequences, roughly 4.9% of them seen only once. Sequencing used whole blood, obtained at baseline. The source of these receptors is an adult who was a healthcare worker with PCR-confirmed SARS-CoV-2 infection or an uninfected control (not recorded which). The donor label of this sample is uncertain.

This clonotype was detected only a few times. V and J are TRBV5-1 and TRBJ2-5; 8 positions agree with TRBD1. CDR1 is SGHRS, CDR2 YFSETQ, per germline. This CDR3 contains 17 residues. V lost 0 bases to trimming and J lost 4 bases; unmatched junction nucleotides: 11. This CDR3 reads CASSLAQGWTGRETQYF. Here the CDR3 DNA reads TGCGCCAGCAGCTTGGCTCAGGGGTGGACAGGGAGAGAGACCCAGTACTTC. Drawing the rest from reference TRBV5-1 and TRBJ2-5, the complete variable domain is KAGVTQTPRYLIKTRGQQVTLSCSPISGHRSVSWYQQTPGQGLQFLFEYFSETQRNKGNFPGRFSGRQFSNSRSEMNVSTLELGDSALYLCASSLAQGWTGRETQYFGPGTRLLVL.

This clonotype was counted ten times or more. V usage is TRBV11-2 and J usage is TRBJ1-1; TRBD1 matches at 8 bases. The CDR3 is 12 residues long. V lost 5 bases, J lost 11 bases, and 7 bases stayed unmatched. CDR1 is SGHAT and CDR2 is FQNNGV in the germline V gene. The CDR3 DNA reads as TGTGCCAGCAGCCTTCCACAGGGGGGGGCTTTCTTT. Amino acid sequence: CASSLPQGGAFF.